This is a list of T cell receptor beta chains from one sample in a study of T cell responses to AZD1222 COVID-19 vaccine. Sequenced by immunoSEQ multiplex PCR; TCRdb stores in-frame clones only, minus some. Among roughly 150,000 clones listed, around 92% were seen once. The sequencing here drew on peripheral blood, taken 28 days after the second AZD1222 dose. The source of these receptors is an adult who received the AZD1222 COVID-19 vaccine. The CDR3 runs from the conserved cysteine through the conserved F or W. Each record gives: D gene, clone size, V gene, J gene, CDR3 DNA, CDR3 protein. The D gene is left open where the match is weak. Rows may omit the clone size; those that give it use once, few, many or a size class.

D gene: TRBD2; clone size: .; V gene: TRBV7-6; J gene: TRBJ2-7; CDR3 DNA: TGTGCCAGCAGCTTAGGAGCGGGGGACGAGCAGTACTTC; CDR3 protein: CASSLGAGDEQYF
D gene: .; clone size: .; V gene: TRBV19; J gene: TRBJ2-4; CDR3 DNA: TGTGCCAGTAGTACCGGGACCAAAAACATTCAGTACTTC; CDR3 protein: CASSTGTKNIQYF
D gene: TRBD2; clone size: .; V gene: TRBV4-2; J gene: TRBJ2-7; CDR3 DNA: TGTGCCAGCAGCCAACCTCTGGAAGCGGGAGGGCCAGGGCAGTACTTC; CDR3 protein: CASSQPLEAGGPGQYF
D gene: .; clone size: .; V gene: TRBV4-3; J gene: TRBJ2-1; CDR3 DNA: TGCGCCAGCAGCCAAGATCTTCCGTTGAGCTCCTACAATGAGCAGTTCTTC; CDR3 protein: CASSQDLPLSSYNEQFF
D gene: TRBD2; clone size: .; V gene: TRBV28; J gene: TRBJ2-3; CDR3 DNA: TGTGCCAGCAGTTACCTAGCGGGTGGCACAGATACGCAGTATTTT; CDR3 protein: CASSYLAGGTDTQYF
D gene: .; clone size: .; V gene: TRBV20-1; J gene: TRBJ1-4; CDR3 DNA: TGCAGTGCTAGTGACGGCGGCTGGTCAGAAAAACTGTTTTTT; CDR3 protein: CSASDGGWSEKLFF
D gene: .; clone size: .; V gene: TRBV27; J gene: TRBJ1-5; CDR3 DNA: TGTGCCAGCAGTTTATACGGTCAGGGGAAAAATCAGCCCCAGCATTTT; CDR3 protein: CASSLYGQGKNQPQHF
D gene: .; clone size: .; V gene: TRBV3-1/TRBV3-2; J gene: TRBJ2-5; CDR3 DNA: TGTGCCAGCAGCCAAGACCCTGGGCGGGAGACCCAGTACTTC; CDR3 protein: CASSQDPGRETQYF
D gene: .; clone size: .; V gene: TRBV6-5; J gene: TRBJ1-1; CDR3 DNA: TGTGCCAGCAGGAGCCAACTACGGAACACTGAAGCTTTCTTT; CDR3 protein: CASRSQLRNTEAFF
D gene: .; clone size: .; V gene: TRBV5-1; J gene: TRBJ1-3; CDR3 DNA: TGCGCCAGCAGCTTGAGCGGGAGCTCTGGAAACACCATATATTTT; CDR3 protein: CASSLSGSSGNTIYF
D gene: .; clone size: .; V gene: TRBV6-2/TRBV6-3; J gene: TRBJ1-5; CDR3 DNA: TGTGCCAGCAGTTACCCCAGCTGGGCAGGGGCCGGTCAGCCCCAGCATTTT; CDR3 protein: CASSYPSWAGAGQPQHF
D gene: .; clone size: once; V gene: TRBV7-3; J gene: TRBJ1-1; CDR3 DNA: TGTGCCAGCAGCTTATCAAGGAACACTGAAGCTTTCTTT; CDR3 protein: CASSLSRNTEAFF
D gene: TRBD2; clone size: .; V gene: TRBV5-1; J gene: TRBJ2-1; CDR3 DNA: TGCGCCAGCATCGGGACTAGCGGGAGGGATGAGCAGTTCTTC; CDR3 protein: CASIGTSGRDEQFF
D gene: .; clone size: .; V gene: TRBV5-1; J gene: TRBJ1-6; CDR3 DNA: TGCGCCAGCAGCTTGGGGACGCAGGGAGGTTCACCCCTCCACTTT; CDR3 protein: CASSLGTQGGSPLHF
D gene: .; clone size: .; V gene: TRBV7-2; J gene: TRBJ1-5; CDR3 DNA: TGTGCCAGCAGCACACAGGCCGGGGGCAATCAGCCCCAGCATTTT; CDR3 protein: CASSTQAGGNQPQHF
D gene: TRBD1; clone size: .; V gene: TRBV19; J gene: TRBJ2-4; CDR3 DNA: TGTGCCAGTAGTACCGGGGACAGTAAAAACATTCAGTACTTC; CDR3 protein: CASSTGDSKNIQYF
D gene: TRBD1; clone size: .; V gene: TRBV5-5; J gene: TRBJ2-7; CDR3 DNA: TGTGCCAGCAGCCCGTGGACAGGGAATCCCTACGAGCAGTACTTC; CDR3 protein: CASSPWTGNPYEQYF
D gene: .; clone size: .; V gene: TRBV3-1/TRBV3-2; J gene: TRBJ2-5; CDR3 DNA: TGTGCCAGCAGTCAGACAGGCGAACAAGAGACCCAGTACTTC; CDR3 protein: CASSQTGEQETQYF
D gene: TRBD1; clone size: .; V gene: TRBV28; J gene: TRBJ1-5; CDR3 DNA: TGTGCCAGCACCTTAGGACAGGGAGGTTATCAGCCCCAGCATTTT; CDR3 protein: CASTLGQGGYQPQHF
D gene: .; clone size: .; V gene: TRBV2; J gene: TRBJ1-3; CDR3 DNA: TGTGCCAGCAGTGGGGAAGGGCGAAGCTCTGGAAACACCATATATTTT; CDR3 protein: CASSGEGRSSGNTIYF
D gene: .; clone size: .; V gene: TRBV13; J gene: TRBJ1-1; CDR3 DNA: TGTGCCAGCAGCTTAACAGGCGGGAACACTGAAGCTTTCTTT; CDR3 protein: CASSLTGGNTEAFF
D gene: .; clone size: .; V gene: TRBV30; J gene: TRBJ2-3; CDR3 DNA: TGTGCCTGGAGTCCTGCAGTAAACACAGATACGCAGTATTTT; CDR3 protein: CAWSPAVNTDTQYF
D gene: .; clone size: .; V gene: TRBV19; J gene: TRBJ2-1; CDR3 DNA: TGTGCCAGTAAACAGGCCTACAAGAAGCATGAGCAGTTCTTC; CDR3 protein: CASKQAYKKHEQFF
D gene: TRBD1; clone size: .; V gene: TRBV19; J gene: TRBJ1-2; CDR3 DNA: TGTGCCAGTAGTGGAAGGACAGGGGGAACCGGTTATGGCTACACCTTC; CDR3 protein: CASSGRTGGTGYGYTF
D gene: TRBD2; clone size: .; V gene: TRBV7-9; J gene: TRBJ2-2; CDR3 DNA: TGTGCCAGCAAACCGCGGGGGACGACCGGGGAGCTGTTTTTT; CDR3 protein: CASKPRGTTGELFF